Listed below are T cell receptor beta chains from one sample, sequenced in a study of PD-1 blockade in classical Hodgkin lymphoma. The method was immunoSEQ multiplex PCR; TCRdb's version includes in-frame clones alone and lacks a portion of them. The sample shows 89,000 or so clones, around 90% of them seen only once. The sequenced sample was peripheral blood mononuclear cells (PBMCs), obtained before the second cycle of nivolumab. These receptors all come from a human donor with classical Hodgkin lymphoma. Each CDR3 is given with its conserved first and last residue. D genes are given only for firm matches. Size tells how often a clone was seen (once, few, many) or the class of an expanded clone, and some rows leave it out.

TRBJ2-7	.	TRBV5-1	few	CASSLSYRLSNEQYF	TGCGCCAGCAGCTTGAGTTACAGATTGTCTAACGAGCAGTACTTC
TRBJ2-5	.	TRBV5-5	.	CASSLAIQETQYF	TGTGCCAGCAGCTTGGCAATCCAAGAGACCCAGTACTTC
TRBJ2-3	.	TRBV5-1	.	CASSAGVGTDTQYF	TGCGCCAGCAGCGCCGGTGTGGGCACAGATACGCAGTATTTT
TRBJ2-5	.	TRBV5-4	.	CATYWWAGGGKETQYF	TGTGCCACTTATTGGTGGGCAGGGGGAGGGAAAGAGACCCAGTACTTC
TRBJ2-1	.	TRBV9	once	CASGDQGVPYNEQFF	TGTGCCAGCGGTGATCAAGGGGTTCCCTACAATGAGCAGTTCTTC
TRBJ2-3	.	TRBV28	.	CASSLGGSDTQYF	TGTGCCAGCAGTTTAGGGGGGTCGGATACGCAGTATTTT
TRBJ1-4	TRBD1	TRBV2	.	CASSGTGRTKLFF	TGTGCCAGCTCCGGGACAGGGAGGACCAAACTGTTTTTT
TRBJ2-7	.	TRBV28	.	CASSLQGLNEQYF	TGTGCCAGCAGTCTTCAGGGGCTGAACGAGCAGTACTTC
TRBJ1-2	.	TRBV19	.	CASREDVFNYGYTF	TGTGCCAGTAGAGAAGACGTGTTTAACTATGGCTACACCTTC
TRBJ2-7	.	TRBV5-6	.	CASSPGGAWEQYF	TGTGCCAGCAGCCCCGGTGGGGCTTGGGAGCAGTACTTC
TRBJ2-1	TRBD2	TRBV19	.	CASNPSSGLIRAYNEQFF	TGTGCCAGTAACCCGTCTAGCGGGCTCATCAGGGCCTACAATGAGCAGTTCTTC
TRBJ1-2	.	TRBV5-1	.	CASSLVQPGDYGYTF	TGCGCCAGCAGCTTGGTCCAGCCTGGGGACTATGGCTACACCTTC
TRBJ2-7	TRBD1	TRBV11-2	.	CASSPGTGYQQYF	TGTGCCAGCAGCCCCGGGACAGGGTACCAGCAGTACTTC
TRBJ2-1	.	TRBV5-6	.	CASSLETDYNEQFF	TGTGCCAGCAGCTTGGAGACAGACTACAATGAGCAGTTCTTC
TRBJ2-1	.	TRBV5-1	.	CASSLDGDTSYNEQFF	TGCGCCAGCAGCTTGGACGGGGACACCTCCTACAATGAGCAGTTCTTC
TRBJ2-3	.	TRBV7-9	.	CASSLEDTQYF	TGTGCCAGCAGCTTAGAGGATACGCAGTATTTT
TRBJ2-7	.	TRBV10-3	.	CAISDQSSSYEQYF	TGTGCCATCAGTGATCAGTCTAGCTCCTACGAGCAGTACTTC
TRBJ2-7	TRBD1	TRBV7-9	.	CASTHRGDSYEQYF	TGTGCCAGCACCCACAGGGGTGACTCGTACGAGCAGTACTTC
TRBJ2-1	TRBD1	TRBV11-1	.	CASSSTGFAYNEQFF	TGTGCCAGCAGCTCGACAGGGTTCGCGTACAATGAGCAGTTCTTC
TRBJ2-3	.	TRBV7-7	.	CASSRGRTDTQYF	TGTGCCAGCAGCCGTGGACGCACAGATACGCAGTATTTT
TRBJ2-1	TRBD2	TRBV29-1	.	CSASRTSGRNEQFF	TGCAGCGCAAGCAGAACTAGCGGGAGAAATGAGCAGTTCTTC
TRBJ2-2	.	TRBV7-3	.	CASSLTNTGELFF	TGTGCCAGCAGCTTAACGAACACCGGGGAGCTGTTTTTT
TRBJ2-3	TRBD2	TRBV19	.	CASTPGLATDTQYF	TGTGCCAGTACCCCGGGACTAGCTACAGATACGCAGTATTTT
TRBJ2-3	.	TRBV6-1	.	CASSEERTDTQYF	TGTGCCAGCAGTGAAGAGAGAACAGATACGCAGTATTTT
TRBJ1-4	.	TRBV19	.	CASSIFGGPNEKLFF	TGTGCCAGTAGTATTTTTGGGGGTCCGAATGAAAAACTGTTTTTT
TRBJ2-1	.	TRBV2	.	CATQGGINEQFF	TGTGCCACCCAGGGGGGGATCAATGAGCAGTTCTTC
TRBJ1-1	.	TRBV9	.	CASEVDGVGMNTEAFF	TGTGCCAGCGAGGTAGACGGGGTTGGGATGAACACTGAAGCTTTCTTT